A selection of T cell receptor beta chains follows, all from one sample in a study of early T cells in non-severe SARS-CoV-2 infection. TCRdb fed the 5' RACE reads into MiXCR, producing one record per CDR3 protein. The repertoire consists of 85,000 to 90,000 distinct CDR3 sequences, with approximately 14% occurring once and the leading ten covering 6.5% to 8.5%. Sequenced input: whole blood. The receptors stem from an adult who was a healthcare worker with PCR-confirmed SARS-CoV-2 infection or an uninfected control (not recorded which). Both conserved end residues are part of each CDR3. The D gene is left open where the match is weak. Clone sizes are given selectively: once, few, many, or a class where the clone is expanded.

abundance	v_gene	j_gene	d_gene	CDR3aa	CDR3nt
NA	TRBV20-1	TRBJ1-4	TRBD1	CSADPGQATDYEKLFF	TGCAGTGCCGACCCGGGACAGGCGACCGATTATGAAAAACTGTTTTTT
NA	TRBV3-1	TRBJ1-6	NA	CASRIWQDNSPLHF	TGTGCCAGCAGGATCTGGCAGGATAATTCACCCCTCCACTTT
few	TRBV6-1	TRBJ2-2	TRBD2	CASSEPGRATGELFF	TGTGCCAGCAGTGAACCCGGGAGGGCCACCGGGGAGCTGTTTTTT
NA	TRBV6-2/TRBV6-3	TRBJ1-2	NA	CASSYGGEAGVYGYTF	TGTGCCAGCAGTTACGGGGGCGAGGCCGGCGTTTATGGCTACACCTTC
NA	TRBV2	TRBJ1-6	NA	CAGSPEDSPLHF	TGTGCCGGCAGCCCGGAAGATTCACCCCTCCACTTT
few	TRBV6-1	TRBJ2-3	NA	CASSATSFPSFVAQYF	TGTGCCAGCAGTGCTACTAGCTTCCCCTCTTTTGTTGCGCAGTATTTT
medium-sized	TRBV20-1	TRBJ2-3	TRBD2	CSATLVPSGNTDTQYF	TGCAGTGCAACGTTAGTCCCTAGCGGGAACACAGATACGCAGTATTTT
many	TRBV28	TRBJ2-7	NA	CASSFRLEAEINSYEQYF	TGTGCCAGCAGTTTTCGCCTTGAGGCAGAGATTAATTCCTACGAGCAGTACTTC
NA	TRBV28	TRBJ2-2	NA	CASRPTGDTGELFF	TGTGCCAGCAGACCGACAGGAGACACCGGGGAGCTGTTTTTT
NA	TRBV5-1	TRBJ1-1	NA	CASSADGQQNTEAFF	TGCGCCAGCAGCGCCGACGGACAGCAGAACACTGAAGCTTTCTTT
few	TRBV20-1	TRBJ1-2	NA	CSASVGVNYGYTF	TGCAGTGCTAGTGTGGGTGTTAACTATGGCTACACCTTC
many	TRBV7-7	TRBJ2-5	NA	CASSLLGAQETQYF	TGTGCCAGCAGCTTACTCGGAGCCCAAGAGACCCAGTACTTC
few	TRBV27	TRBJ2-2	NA	CASSFQETGELFF	TGTGCCAGCAGTTTCCAGGAAACCGGGGAGCTGTTTTTT
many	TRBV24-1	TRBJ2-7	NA	CATSDFRGEQYF	TGTGCCACCAGTGATTTTAGGGGCGAGCAGTACTTC
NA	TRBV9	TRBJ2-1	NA	CASSGGATYNEQFF	TGTGCCAGCAGCGGGGGAGCTACCTACAATGAGCAGTTCTTC
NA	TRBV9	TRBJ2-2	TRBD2	CASGAGGAGELFF	TGTGCGAGCGGAGCGGGAGGTGCCGGGGAGCTGTTTTTT
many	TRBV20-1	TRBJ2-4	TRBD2	CSASGAGGAKNIQYF	TGCAGTGCTAGTGGAGCGGGAGGGGCCAAAAACATTCAGTACTTC
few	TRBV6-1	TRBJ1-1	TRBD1	CASSESQGDTEAFF	TGTGCCAGCAGTGAATCACAGGGGGACACTGAAGCTTTCTTT
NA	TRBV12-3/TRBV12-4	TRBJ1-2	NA	CASSLSSRGNYGYTF	TGTGCCAGCAGTTTATCCTCCCGGGGGAACTATGGCTACACCTTC
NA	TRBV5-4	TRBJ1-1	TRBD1	CASSPAGGWYTEAFF	TGTGCCAGCAGTCCTGCAGGGGGCTGGTACACTGAAGCTTTCTTT
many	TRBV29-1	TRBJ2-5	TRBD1	CSTRPPGQYPRETQYF	TGCAGCACCCGACCACCGGGACAGTACCCCCGGGAGACCCAGTACTTC
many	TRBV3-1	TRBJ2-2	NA	CASSLSRNTGELFF	TGTGCCAGCAGCCTGAGCAGGAACACCGGGGAGCTGTTTTTT